Following are 14 T cell receptor beta chains from one sample sequenced in a study of blood T cell repertoires in COVID-19. Produced via immunoSEQ multiplex PCR; TCRdb's table is partial and in-frame only. The table records 300,000 to 400,000 clones, about nine tenths of them present only once. Sequences were obtained from peripheral blood. All receptors derive from a woman aged 25 to 45 with COVID-19, enrolled during active disease.

V is TRBV5-6 and J is TRBJ1-5; a weak D match, TRBD1 (6 bases). V was cut by 0 bases and J by 6 bases, with 13 bases left in between. This CDR3 has 15 amino acids. CDR1 is SGHDT and CDR2 is YYEEEE in the germline V gene. This chain's CDR3 is CASSLGAGVGQPQHF. CDR3 in DNA: TGTGCCAGCAGCTTGGGGGCAGGGGTGGGTCAGCCCCAGCATTTT.

V gene TRBV29-1 combines with J gene TRBJ1-3, with D unclear. CDR1 SQVTM and CDR2 ANQGSEA come from the germline V gene. V was cut by 0 bases and J by 9 bases, with 12 bases left in between. The CDR3 is 13 amino acids. CDR3 sequence reads: CSVEDLGEGTIYF. The CDR3 nucleotides are TGCAGCGTTGAAGATCTTGGGGAGGGCACCATATATTTT.

The chain is built from TRBV29-1 and TRBJ1-4; 7 bases fit TRBD1. Germline CDR1 and CDR2: SQVTM and ANQGSEA. V shed 4 bases, J shed 7 bases, and the junction held 6 bases outside the gene matches. The CDR3 extends over 13 amino acids. CDR3 sequence: CSVGQGRSEKLFF. CDR3 bases: TGCAGCGTTGGACAGGGTCGTAGTGAAAAACTGTTTTTT. Combining the CDR3 with reference TRBV29-1 and TRBJ1-4 gives the whole variable domain SAVISQKPSRDICQRGTSLTIQCQVDSQVTMMFWYRQQPGQSLTLIATANQGSEATYESGFVIDKFPISRPNLTFSTLTVSNMSPEDSSIYLCSVGQGRSEKLFFGSGTQLSVL.

This chain joins TRBV19 and TRBJ2-5; 7 bases match TRBD2. The CDR3 is made up of 14 amino acids. V was pared by 2 bases and J by 3 bases, with 3 bases of the junction left unmatched. CDR1 is LNHDA, CDR2 SQIVND, per germline (reference sequence). CDR3 region: CASSITTSEETQYF. The CDR3 nucleotides are TGTGCCAGTAGTATAACTACTAGCGAAGAGACCCAGTACTTC.

The chain links TRBV5-1 to TRBJ1-2; 7 bases agree with TRBD1. Unmatched junction bases numbered 7, after V lost 0 bases and J lost 5 bases. The CDR3 has 15 amino acids. Germline values: CDR1 SGHRS, CDR2 YFSETQ. The CDR3 protein is CASSLGMGQTYGYTF. In DNA form, the CDR3 reads TGCGCCAGCAGCTTGGGGATGGGACAGACGTATGGCTACACCTTC.

The chain uses TRBV24-1 and TRBJ1-5, with D possibly matching TRBD1 (6 bases). Trimming stripped 2 bases from V and 3 bases from J, with 13 bases between. The CDR3 contains 16 residues. Germline CDR1 and CDR2: KGHDR and SFDVKD. The CDR3 nucleotides are TGTGCCACCAGTGATTCCACGGACAGTTACAATCAGCCCCAGCATTTT. It yields the protein CATSDSTDSYNQPQHF.

The chain joins TRBV6-5 to TRBJ2-3, with D possibly TRBD1 on 6 matching bases. The CDR3 totals 15 residues. Deletions cut 7 bases from V and 1 base from J, with 15 bases between. Germline V gene lookup returns CDR1 MNHEY and CDR2 SVGAGI. The CDR3 DNA reads as TGTGCCAGCACCCCTGGGGCAGGGGGCACAGATACGCAGTATTTT. Protein sequence: CASTPGAGGTDTQYF.

The gene calls are TRBV6-5 and TRBJ2-2; possibly TRBD2 for D (6 bases). V shed 2 bases and J shed 8 bases, with 12 bases lying between them. This CDR3 region has 14 residues. Germline V CDR1 and CDR2: MNHEY, SVGAGI. The CDR3 region is CASSYGGLTGELFF. The CDR3 nucleotides are TGTGCCAGCAGTTACGGGGGGTTGACGGGGGAGCTGTTTTTT.

The CDR3 DNA reads TGCGCCAGCAGCCAAGTCGACAGTTCCTACGAGCAGTACGTC. This sequence encodes CASSQVDSSYEQYV. This chain joins TRBV4-1 and TRBJ2-7, with D tentatively TRBD1 (5 bases). V was pared by 1 base and J by 1 base, with 8 bases between. Germline CDR1 MGHRA, CDR2 YSYEKL. The CDR3 contains 14 residues.

The chain joins TRBV29-1 to TRBJ2-3; D uncertain. CDR3 size: 14 residues. CDR1 is SQVTM and CDR2 is ANQGSEA in the germline V gene. V was cut by 2 bases and J by 1 base, with 10 bases left in between. The CDR3 DNA follows: TGCAGCGTTGAAACCGGCGGCCGCACAGATACGCAGTATTTT. It is translated as CSVETGGRTDTQYF.

The chain recombines TRBV5-6 with TRBJ2-2; 8 bases fit TRBD2. CDR3 length equals 16 residues. Germline V CDR1 and CDR2: SGHDT, YYEEEE. The V gene end was trimmed by 4 bases and the J gene end by 0 bases; junction bases not matched to a gene: 5. The CDR3 region is CASSPVGGANTGELFF. The CDR3 coding sequence is TGTGCCAGCAGCCCGGTCGGGGGGGCGAACACCGGGGAGCTGTTTTTT.

This CDR3 is CAIPEAGYDNEQFF. As DNA, the CDR3 is TGTGCCATCCCGGAGGCTGGTTACGACAATGAGCAGTTCTTC. The rearrangement joins TRBV6-5 to TRBJ2-1; possible D gene TRBD2, 5 bases. V shed 10 bases and J shed 5 bases, with 18 bases lying between them. CDR1 and CDR2 (germline): MNHEY, SVGAGI. CDR3 length equals 14 residues.

About this clone itself: A read error may produce the germline difference seen at one junction end. The genes are TRBV7-7 and TRBJ2-5; 9 positions agree with TRBD1. The CDR3 consists of 15 residues. CDR1 is SSHAT and CDR2 is FNYEAQ in the germline V gene (reference sequence). The CDR3 sequence is CASSPTGGAGETQYF. Written as DNA, the CDR3 is TGTGCTAGCAGCCCCACAGGGGGCGCGGGGGAGACCCAGTACTTC.

The chain is built from TRBV3-1 (or the pseudogene TRBV3-2) and TRBJ1-1, with a weak D call TRBD1 (6 bases). CDR3 length: 15 amino acids. The germline V gene has CDR1 LGHDT and CDR2 YNNKEL (reference sequence). V shed 4 bases and J shed 0 bases, with 12 bases lying between them. CDR3 nucleotide sequence: TGTGCCAGCAGCCCCTGGCCAGGGGTGAACACTGAAGCTTTCTTT. Residues: CASSPWPGVNTEAFF.